The rows below give T cell receptor beta chains drawn from one sample of a study of blood T cell repertoires in COVID-19. TCRdb's table, derived via immunoSEQ multiplex PCR, lists solely in-frame clones and lacks some. Among 75,000 to 90,000 clones listed, roughly 91% were seen once. Sequencing used peripheral blood. The source of these receptors is a man in his late teens or twenties with COVID-19, enrolled during active disease. The CDR3 runs from the conserved cysteine through the conserved F or W. Each record gives: V gene, D gene, clone size, J gene, CDR3 DNA, CDR3 protein. D genes are given only for firm matches. Part of the rows lack a size; the others show once, few, many or a class for expanded clones.

>TRBV7-9|TRBD2|-|TRBJ2-1
TGTGCCAGCAGCTTTCGGCGGGAGTATAATGAGCAGTTCTTC
CASSFRREYNEQFF
>TRBV6-1|-|-|TRBJ1-3
TGTGCCAGCAGTGAAATTCGCGGCGGAGGAAACACCATATATTTT
CASSEIRGGGNTIYF
>TRBV19|TRBD2|-|TRBJ2-7
TGTGCCAGTAGTACCCCCGGGGGGACGTCCTACGAGCAGTACTTC
CASSTPGGTSYEQYF
>TRBV7-9|-|-|TRBJ2-3
TGTGCCAGCAGCTTAGATCTAGTAGGCAACACAGATACGCAGTATTTT
CASSLDLVGNTDTQYF
>TRBV7-3|-|-|TRBJ1-6
TGTGCCAGCAGCTCGACAGCGTATAATTCACCCCTCCACTTT
CASSSTAYNSPLHF
>TRBV30|TRBD1|-|TRBJ1-6
TGTGCCTGGAACCAGGGACAGGGAGAGAATTCACCCCTCCACTTT
CAWNQGQGENSPLHF
>TRBV28|TRBD1|-|TRBJ2-1
TGTGCCAGCAGTTCAGGGGGATACGGACCCCTAGGCAATGAGCAGTTCTTC
CASSSGGYGPLGNEQFF
>TRBV4-3|-|-|TRBJ1-1
TGCGCCAGCAGCCAAGAGGCTACAGGTGACACTGAAGCTTTCTTT
CASSQEATGDTEAFF
>TRBV9|-|few|TRBJ1-3
TGTGCCAGCAGCACGAGGACAGCATCCTCTGGAAACACCATATATTTT
CASSTRTASSGNTIYF
>TRBV7-6|-|-|TRBJ1-4
TGTGCCAGCAGCCGAGCGGTGACAACTAATGAAAAACTGTTTTTT
CASSRAVTTNEKLFF
>TRBV28|TRBD2|once|TRBJ2-1
TGTGCCAGCAGCCCCTGGACTGGGGGGAGGGAGGATGAGCAGTTCTTC
CASSPWTGGREDEQFF
>TRBV5-4|TRBD2|-|TRBJ2-7
TGTGCCAGCAGCTTGGGCCCAGCGGGAGGGTACGAGCAGTACTTC
CASSLGPAGGYEQYF
>TRBV4-3|-|-|TRBJ2-2
TGCGCCAGCAGCCAAGATGAACAGGGGAACACCGGGGAGCTGTTTTTT
CASSQDEQGNTGELFF
>TRBV10-1|TRBD2|-|TRBJ2-5
TGCGCCAGCAGTGAGTCCCCCGGACTAGCGAATCAAGAGACCCAGTACTTC
CASSESPGLANQETQYF
>TRBV15|-|-|TRBJ1-3
TGTGCCACCAGCGTGGACACAAGTATAGCACCTGGAAACACCATATATTTT
CATSVDTSIAPGNTIYF
>TRBV5-1|TRBD1|few|TRBJ1-1
TGCGCCAGCAGCAACGACAGGGGACTAGAAGCTTTCTTT
CASSNDRGLEAFF
>TRBV5-8|TRBD1|-|TRBJ1-6
TGTGCCAGCAGCCTGCGACAGGGGCAGGGTTCACCCCTCCACTTT
CASSLRQGQGSPLHF
>TRBV19|TRBD1|-|TRBJ1-2
TGTGCCAGTAGTTCCCGGACAGGGCTGGCGGGACGCTATGGCTACACCTTC
CASSSRTGLAGRYGYTF
>TRBV9|TRBD2|-|TRBJ2-1
TGTGCCAGCAGCGAAACCGGGACTATAGACAATGAGCAGTTCTTC
CASSETGTIDNEQFF
>TRBV30|-|-|TRBJ1-4
TGTGCCTGGATGCCCGGAGGGGAAAAACTGTTTTTT
CAWMPGGEKLFF
>TRBV9|-|-|TRBJ1-6
TGTGCCAGCAGCGCCATGGAGGAGGGACCCAGTAAAAATTCACCCCTCCACTTT
CASSAMEEGPSKNSPLHF
>TRBV6-5|-|-|TRBJ2-7
TGTGCCAGCAGTTATCTTCCAGCGGGCTTGAGAGAGCAGTACTTC
CASSYLPAGLREQYF
>TRBV10-2|-|-|TRBJ2-5
TGCGCCAGCCTCGGACCTTTGGCACAGGGAGTTTCAAGAGAGACCCAGTACTTC
CASLGPLAQGVSRETQYF
>TRBV3-1/TRBV3-2|TRBD2|-|TRBJ2-1
TGTGCCAGCAGCCAAGATCGGCGACTAGCGGCCTACAATGAGCAGTTCTTC
CASSQDRRLAAYNEQFF
>TRBV6-2/TRBV6-3|TRBD1|-|TRBJ1-1
TGTGCCAGCAGTTCTCATACAGGGGTTGAAGCTTTCTTT
CASSSHTGVEAFF
>TRBV10-3|-|-|TRBJ2-2
TGTGCCATCAGTGTACAGGGGAACACCGGGGAGCTGTTTTTT
CAISVQGNTGELFF
>TRBV11-2|-|-|TRBJ2-7
TGTGCCAGCAGGCCCGGACAGTCCTACGAGCAGTACTTC
CASRPGQSYEQYF
>TRBV7-6|TRBD1|-|TRBJ2-6
TGTGCCAGCAGCGCCCGGGACAGGGGAGGACTGGGGGCCAACGTCCTGACTTTC
CASSARDRGGLGANVLTF
>TRBV5-6|TRBD2|-|TRBJ2-1
TGTGCCAGCAGCTGGGGACTAGCCAATGAGCAGTTCTTC
CASSWGLANEQFF
>TRBV4-1|-|-|TRBJ2-7
TGCGCCAGCAGCCACCAATTTACTACAGGGAGCAAGGAGCAGTACTTC
CASSHQFTTGSKEQYF
>TRBV7-9|-|-|TRBJ1-1
TGTGCCAGCAGCCCCCGGAGCGGTCCCTCTAGCTGGTTGAACACTGAAGCTTTCTTT
CASSPRSGPSSWLNTEAFF
>TRBV24-1|TRBD1|-|TRBJ2-3
TGTGCCACCAGTGATCCCCGACAGGGAAGCACAGATACGCAGTATTTT
CATSDPRQGSTDTQYF